These 22 T cell receptor beta chains came from one sample sequenced in a study of blood T cell repertoires in COVID-19. Assay: immunoSEQ multiplex PCR; the TCRdb copy retains only in-frame clones and omits some. This table holds a few hundred thousand clones, around 85% found once. The specimen sequenced was peripheral blood. All receptors come from a woman under 30 with acute or convalescent COVID-19.

V is TRBV28 and J is TRBJ2-7; the D gene is possibly TRBD2 (5 bases). V dropped 6 bases and J dropped 1 base, with 13 bases sitting between them. The CDR3 extends over 14 amino acids. The V gene's germline CDR1 is MDHEN and CDR2 SYDVKM. The CDR3, as DNA: TGTGCCAGCAGCCTGGCGGACTCGTCCTACGAGCAGTACTTC. It codes for CASSLADSSYEQYF.

V is TRBV7-2 and J is TRBJ1-1; 8 bases map to TRBD1. Germline trimming cut 6 bases from V and 1 base from J; bases unmatched to any gene: 4. The CDR3 has 14 amino acids. Germline V gene sequence: CDR1 SGHTA, CDR2 FQGNSA. The CDR3 loop reads CASSLTGGNTEAFF. DNA for the CDR3: TGTGCCAGCAGTTTAACAGGGGGGAACACTGAAGCTTTCTTT.

The CDR3 loop reads CASSPRTSYEQYF. The DNA of the CDR3 is TGTGCCAGCAGCCCACGGACTAGCTACGAGCAGTACTTC. The rearrangement links TRBV7-9 to TRBJ2-7; 7 positions match TRBD2. Per the germline V gene, CDR1 is SEHNR and CDR2 is FQNEAQ (reference sequence). The CDR3 has 13 amino acids. Trimming cost V 5 bases and J 3 bases; bases outside gene matches: 4. Supplemented by reference TRBV7-9 and TRBJ2-7, the full variable domain reads DTGVSQNPRHKITKRGQNVTFRCDPISEHNRLYWYRQTLGQGPEFLTYFQNEAQLEKSRLLSDRFSAERPKGSFSTLEIQRTEQGDSAMYLCASSPRTSYEQYFGPGTRLTVT.

V usage is TRBV19 and J usage is TRBJ1-4; no clear D. The CDR3 runs 13 residues. The germline V gene has CDR1 LNHDA and CDR2 SQIVND (reference sequence). V was cut by 5 bases and J by 8 bases, with 12 bases left in between. DNA for the CDR3: TGTGCCAGTAGTGTCCGGGAGGCGGAAAAACTGTTTTTT. Translated, it gives CASSVREAEKLFF.

V and J are TRBV29-1 and TRBJ2-7; TRBD1 matches at 8 bases. V was pared by 6 bases and J by 3 bases, with 4 bases of the junction left unmatched. The CDR3 spans 12 residues. CDR1 is SQVTM, CDR2 ANQGSEA, per germline. CDR3 nucleotide sequence: TGCAGCGTCGGACAGGGAATCTACGAGCAGTACTTC. It translates to CSVGQGIYEQYF.

The chain is built from TRBV11-2 and TRBJ2-2; possibly TRBD1 for D (5 bases). CDR1 and CDR2 (germline): SGHAT, FQNNGV. V was shortened by 4 bases and J by 1 base, with 10 bases between the two germline ends. The CDR3 sequence is 15 residues long. This chain's CDR3 is CASSSSRENTGELFF. The CDR3 DNA is TGTGCCAGCAGCTCAAGCAGGGAGAACACCGGGGAGCTGTTTTTT.

The chain recombines TRBV2 with TRBJ1-2, with D unresolved. CDR3 length equals 15 residues. Trimming removed 6 bases from V and 3 bases from J, with 17 bases in between. Per germline, CDR1 SNHLY and CDR2 FYNNEI. CDR3 loop: CASRDRVERHYGYTF. CDR3 DNA: TGTGCCAGCAGAGACCGGGTTGAGCGGCACTATGGCTACACCTTC.

As DNA, the CDR3 is TGTGCCAGCAGTATCTACAGGGGGACGGACATTCAGTACTTC. Its protein product is CASSIYRGTDIQYF. V gene TRBV6-5 combines with J gene TRBJ2-4; TRBD1 aligns across 8 bases. The germline V gene encodes CDR1 MNHEY and CDR2 SVGAGI. With V trimmed by 5 bases and J by 8 bases, 8 bases remained unmatched. The CDR3 covers 14 residues.

The rearrangement uses TRBV6-5 and TRBJ1-6; D is perhaps TRBD1 (5 bases). Germline-derived CDR1 and CDR2 are MNHEY and SVGAGI. V shed 2 bases and J shed 3 bases, with 5 bases lying between them. This CDR3 is built from 14 residues. The CDR3 DNA reads TGTGCCAGCAGTTACCAGGGCTATAATTCACCCCTCCACTTT. It codes for CASSYQGYNSPLHF.

As for this clone: Other DNA sequences in the same sample also yield this CDR3. The rearrangement uses TRBV12-5 and TRBJ2-2; D gene uncertain. The CDR3 contains 16 residues. Germline lookup yields CDR1 LGHNT and CDR2 FRNRAP. Trimming shortened V by 0 bases and J by 2 bases, and 10 bases separated the two germline ends. CDR3 nucleotides: TGTGCTAGTGGTTTGGTAGTTCAGGCCAACACCGGGGAGCTGTTTTTT. Its translation is CASGLVVQANTGELFF.

The chain employs TRBV10-1 and TRBJ2-5; 7 bases agree with TRBD1. V was pared by 6 bases and J by 2 bases, with 3 bases of the junction left unmatched. The CDR3 has 13 residues. From germline, CDR1 is WNHNN and CDR2 SYGVQD (reference sequence). As DNA, the CDR3 is TGCGCCAGCAGCACGGGACAGCAAGAGACCCAGTACTTC. Protein: CASSTGQQETQYF.

This chain connects TRBV7-2 to TRBJ2-7; D remains unclear. Trimming took 0 bases from V and 1 from J, leaving 4 bases between them. Germline CDR1 is SGHTA and CDR2 is FQGNSA. This CDR3 is built from 13 residues. Here the CDR3 reads CASSLARSYEQYF. The CDR3 DNA reads as TGTGCCAGCAGCTTAGCGCGGTCCTACGAGCAGTACTTC.

The chain joins TRBV10-1 to TRBJ1-1; unclear D gene. Germline lookup yields CDR1 WNHNN and CDR2 SYGVQD (reference sequence). Trimming removed 7 bases at V and 0 bases at J, with 12 bases between. The CDR3 consists of 14 residues. In DNA, the CDR3 is TGCGCCAGCATTTTCCAGGAATTGAACACTGAAGCTTTCTTT. This translates into CASIFQELNTEAFF.

The genes are TRBV20-1 and TRBJ2-1; TRBD1 matches at 10 bases. Germline V CDR1 and CDR2: DFQATT, SNEGSKA (reference sequence). The CDR3 contains 15 residues. V trimming: 3 bases; J trimming: 7 bases; junction bases outside the gene matches: 9. In nucleotides, the CDR3 is TGCAGTGCTAGTAGGGGGGACAGGGGATTTAATGAGCAGTTCTTC. Translation: CSASRGDRGFNEQFF.

J is TRBJ1-5 and V is TRBV14, with no clear D. This CDR3 comprises 14 residues. The germline gives CDR1 SGHDN, CDR2 FVKESK. The V end lost 1 base, the J end lost 3 bases, and 7 bases lay between the germline ends. The CDR3 DNA sequence: TGTGCCAGCAGCCAAGGGGCCACCAATCAGCCCCAGCATTTT. Its translation is CASSQGATNQPQHF.

About this clone: The junction differs from germline at one of its ends, possibly a read error. V gene TRBV5-8 combines with J gene TRBJ2-7; tentatively, D is TRBD1 (6 bases). Germline assignment: CDR1 SGHTS and CDR2 YDEGEE. The CDR3 covers 12 residues. The CDR3 nucleotides read TGTGCCAGCAGCCTACGGGACACCGCTACAATCTTC. Protein product: CASSLRDTATIF. Combining the CDR3 with reference TRBV5-8 and TRBJ2-7 gives the whole variable domain EAGVTQSPTHLIKTRGQQATLRCSPISGHTSVYWYQQALGLGLQFLLWYDEGEERNRGNFPPRFSGRQFPNYSSELNVNALELEDSALYLCASSLRDTATIFGPGTRLTVT.

The chain is built from TRBV6-2 or TRBV6-3 and TRBJ1-5; tentative D call: TRBD1 (5 bases). CDR3 length: 15 residues. CDR1 is MNHEY and CDR2 is SVGEGT in the germline V gene. Trimming stripped 2 bases from V and 0 bases from J, with 8 bases between. CDR3 DNA: TGTGCCAGCAGTTACCGACAGTTTAGCAATCAGCCCCAGCATTTT. The encoded protein is CASSYRQFSNQPQHF.

This chain links TRBV5-4 with TRBJ1-1; 7 bases map to TRBD1. Trimming removed 4 bases from V and 2 bases from J; junction bases left unmatched: 8. This CDR3 region has 15 residues. Per germline, CDR1 SGHNT and CDR2 YYREEE (reference sequence). Written as DNA, the CDR3 is TGTGCCAGCAGCATTAAGGGGGCGGGAAACACTGAAGCTTTCTTT. It specifies CASSIKGAGNTEAFF. The full variable domain, its missing parts supplied by reference TRBV5-4 and TRBJ1-1, is ETGVTQSPTHLIKTRGQQVTLRCSSQSGHNTVSWYQQALGQGPQFIFQYYREEENGRGNFPPRFSGLQFPNYSSELNVNALELDDSALYLCASSIKGAGNTEAFFGQGTRLTVV.

The V and J genes are TRBV16 and TRBJ1-4; no clear D. CDR1 is KGHSY, CDR2 FQNENV, per germline. The CDR3 contains 13 residues. V lost 1 base and J lost 5, with 5 bases in between. CDR3 nucleotides: TGTGCCAGCAGCCAATTGACAAATGAAAAACTGTTTTTT. Translated, it gives CASSQLTNEKLFF.

The chain combines TRBV6-5 with TRBJ1-6, with 7 bases that match TRBD1. Germline V gives CDR1 MNHEY, CDR2 SVGAGI. V shed 2 bases, J shed 6 bases, and the junction held 7 bases outside the gene matches. The CDR3 loop spans 16 amino acids. CDR3 region: CASSYQPGQLNSPLHF. The DNA for the CDR3 is TGTGCCAGCAGTTACCAACCGGGACAGCTTAATTCACCCCTCCACTTT.

The chain carries TRBV18 and TRBJ2-1; TRBD1 agrees at 8 bases. CDR1 is KGHSH and CDR2 is LQKENI in the germline V gene. The CDR3 sequence is 16 residues long. V lost 0 bases and J lost 7; bases outside the gene matches: 8. Here the CDR3 reads CASSPPDRESGNEQFF. Here the CDR3 DNA reads TGTGCCAGCTCACCACCGGACAGGGAATCTGGAAATGAGCAGTTCTTC.

The rearrangement links TRBV6-4 to TRBJ1-2; D is ambiguous. Per the germline V gene, CDR1 is MRHNA and CDR2 is SNTAGT. The V end lost 9 bases, the J end lost 4 bases, and 6 bases lay between the germline ends. CDR3 length equals 10 residues. The CDR3 loop reads CARRSYGYTF. The CDR3 DNA reads as TGTGCCAGACGGTCCTATGGCTACACCTTC.